The TCR beta chain described here comes from a study of CD8+ T cells in alopecia areata. cDNA serving as the sequencing template came from extracted, reverse transcribed RNA. The protocol was immunoSEQ multiplex PCR, while the TCRdb copy is restricted to in-frame clones and leaves out a portion. The table records hundreds of thousands of clones, under 70% of them present only once. General observations from the study: Sharing of TCRs across patients appeared less clear than in mice, possibly for HLA-related reasons. An increase in clonality over normal scalp was evident in lesional scalp, especially alopecia totalis/universalis.

Details on this clone: Its antigen is unknown.

Individuals with alopecia areata gave both lesional scalp punch biopsies and peripheral blood for collection. The sequencing used CD4+ T cells sorted from blood, collected at week 0. The sequence derives from a human donor with alopecia areata.

The CDR3 nucleotides read TGCGCCAGCAGCCCCGGGATCGGTCAGCCCCAGCATTTT. This sequence encodes CASSPGIGQPQHF. The rearrangement uses TRBV4-3 and TRBJ1-5; D call uncertain. Germline lookup yields CDR1 LGHNA and CDR2 YSLEER. Trimming took off 4 bases at V and 6 bases at J, with 10 bases between the two ends. The CDR3 has 13 amino acids.